A selection of T cell receptor beta chains follows, all from one sample in a study of cytomegalovirus exposure and HLA in healthy donors. Libraries were prepared by immunoSEQ multiplex PCR; TCRdb keeps only in-frame clonotypes and omits some of them. The table includes 150,000 or so clones, nearly 80% detected once. The sample comprised PBMCs. All receptors derive from a man aged 40-50 years in good health and CMV-seropositive. CDR3s include the opening cysteine and the closing phenylalanine or tryptophan. D genes are given only for firm matches. A row's size may be missing; if present it is once, few, many or a size class.

once	16	TRBV9	TRBD2	TRBJ2-1	CASSVALAGVENEQFF	TGTGCCAGCAGCGTGGCACTAGCGGGAGTCGAGAATGAGCAGTTCTTC
-	17	TRBV6-1	-	TRBJ2-5	CASSAVDGRSGLGTQYF	TGTGCCAGCAGTGCAGTGGACGGACGTAGCGGTTTAGGGACCCAGTACTTC
-	14	TRBV6-1	TRBD1	TRBJ1-1	CASSAGQVNTEAFF	TGTGCCAGCAGTGCGGGACAGGTGAACACTGAAGCTTTCTTT
-	13	TRBV7-9	-	TRBJ1-4	CASSPTANEKLFF	TGTGCCAGCAGCCCTACCGCTAATGAAAAACTGTTTTTT
-	14	TRBV10-2	TRBD2	TRBJ2-7	CASTPSGSPYEQYF	TGCGCCAGCACCCCTAGCGGGAGTCCCTACGAGCAGTACTTC
few	14	TRBV5-6	TRBD1	TRBJ1-1	CASSLEDRGTEAFF	TGTGCCAGCAGCTTGGAGGACAGGGGCACTGAAGCTTTCTTT
-	16	TRBV11-2	-	TRBJ1-3	CASSHRTDLGGNTIYF	TGTGCCAGCAGCCACCGGACTGATCTTGGTGGAAACACCATATATTTT
-	12	TRBV6-1	-	TRBJ1-2	CASRTGSGGYTF	TGTGCCAGCCGGACGGGATCAGGTGGCTACACCTTC
-	16	TRBV5-1	TRBD1	TRBJ2-1	CASSLSVGQGNNEQFF	TGCGCCAGCAGCTTGAGTGTAGGACAGGGCAACAATGAGCAGTTCTTC
-	14	TRBV7-6	-	TRBJ1-1	CASSLQGYGTEAFF	TGTGCCAGCAGCTTACAGGGTTATGGCACTGAAGCTTTCTTT
-	17	TRBV9	-	TRBJ2-1	CASSVDLWLAGGNEQFF	TGTGCCAGCAGCGTAGACCTTTGGCTAGCCGGCGGCAATGAGCAGTTCTTC
-	14	TRBV5-1	TRBD1	TRBJ1-1	CASSSDRGNTEAFF	TGCGCCAGCAGCTCGGACAGGGGGAACACTGAAGCTTTCTTT
-	16	TRBV5-1	TRBD1	TRBJ2-3	CASSRQQGLSTDTQYF	TGCGCCAGCAGCCGCCAACAGGGGCTCAGCACAGATACGCAGTATTTT
-	14	TRBV30	TRBD1	TRBJ1-4	CAWSGQGRGEKLFF	TGTGCCTGGAGTGGACAGGGGAGGGGTGAAAAACTGTTTTTT
-	17	TRBV18	TRBD2	TRBJ2-3	CASSPPGLAGGPDTQYF	TGTGCCAGCTCACCACCCGGACTAGCGGGAGGGCCAGATACGCAGTATTTT
-	15	TRBV5-1	TRBD2	TRBJ2-5	CASSEGLAGGGSQYF	TGCGCCAGCAGCGAGGGACTAGCGGGAGGGGGGTCCCAGTACTTC
-	15	TRBV27	-	TRBJ2-7	CASSSHSSGSYEQYF	TGTGCCAGCAGTTCCCACAGCAGCGGCTCCTACGAGCAGTACTTC
-	11	TRBV4-2	-	TRBJ1-2	CASSQEAENNF	TGTGCCAGCAGCCAAGAAGCCGAAAATAACTTC
-	18	TRBV25-1	TRBD2	TRBJ2-1	CASSESEGTSGREDEQFF	TGTGCCAGCAGTGAATCCGAAGGGACTAGCGGGAGGGAGGATGAGCAGTTCTTC
few	16	TRBV19	TRBD2	TRBJ2-7	CASSSRSGRVTVEQYF	TGTGCCAGTAGCTCCCGGAGCGGGAGGGTTACGGTGGAGCAGTACTTC
-	15	TRBV5-1	TRBD1	TRBJ2-7	CASSLARQGAYEQYF	TGCGCCAGCAGCTTGGCCCGGCAGGGGGCCTACGAGCAGTACTTC
few	16	TRBV27	-	TRBJ1-5	CASSLSPTDSNQPQHF	TGTGCCAGCAGTTTATCACCGACAGATAGCAATCAGCCCCAGCATTTT
-	18	TRBV10-2	TRBD2	TRBJ2-3	CASSDYSGRAVRTDTQYF	TGCGCCAGCAGTGATTATAGCGGGAGGGCCGTTCGCACAGATACGCAGTATTTT
-	13	TRBV2	-	TRBJ1-2	CASRRQVLGGYTF	TGTGCCAGCAGACGACAGGTTCTGGGGGGCTACACCTTC
-	13	TRBV11-3	-	TRBJ2-5	CASSLDYGETQYF	TGTGCCAGCAGCCTAGACTACGGGGAGACCCAGTACTTC
-	15	TRBV30	-	TRBJ2-7	CAWSPRTGSSYEQYF	TGTGCCTGGAGTCCCCGGACGGGGAGCTCCTACGAGCAGTACTTC
-	13	TRBV9	TRBD1	TRBJ2-5	CASSVDRGETQYF	TGTGCCAGCAGCGTGGACAGGGGAGAGACCCAGTACTTC